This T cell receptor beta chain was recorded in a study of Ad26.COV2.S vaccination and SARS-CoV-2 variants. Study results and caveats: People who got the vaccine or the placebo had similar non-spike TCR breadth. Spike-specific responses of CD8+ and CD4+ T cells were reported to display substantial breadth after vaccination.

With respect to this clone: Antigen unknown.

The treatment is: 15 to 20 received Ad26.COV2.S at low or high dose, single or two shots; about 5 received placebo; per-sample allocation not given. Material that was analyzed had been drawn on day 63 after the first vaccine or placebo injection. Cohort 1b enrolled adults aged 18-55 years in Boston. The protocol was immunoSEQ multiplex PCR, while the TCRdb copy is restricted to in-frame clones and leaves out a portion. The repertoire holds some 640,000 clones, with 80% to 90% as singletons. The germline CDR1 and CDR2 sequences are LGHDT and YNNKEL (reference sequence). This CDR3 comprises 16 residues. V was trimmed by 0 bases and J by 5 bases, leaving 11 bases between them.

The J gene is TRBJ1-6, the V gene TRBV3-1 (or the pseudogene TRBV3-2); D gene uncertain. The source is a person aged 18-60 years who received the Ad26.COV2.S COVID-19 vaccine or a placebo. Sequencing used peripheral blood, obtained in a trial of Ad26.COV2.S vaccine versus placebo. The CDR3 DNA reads TGTGCCAGCAGCCAAGAGAAGGCAGCCCATAATTCACCCCTCCACTTT. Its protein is CASSQEKAAHNSPLHF.